This T cell receptor beta chain was sequenced during a study of cytomegalovirus exposure and HLA in healthy donors. It was healthy bone marrow donors who served as donors. Study-level findings and limits: TCR beta V- and J-gene trimming, according to a later analysis, was linked to a missense DCLRE1C variant.

Trimming cost V 2 bases and J 2 bases; bases outside gene matches: 6. In germline, CDR1 is MDHEN, CDR2 SYDVKM. This CDR3 has 15 amino acids. The PCR used 60 Vbeta and 13 Jbeta primers. Only in-frame clones appear in the TCRdb table, and some are missing; sequencing was by immunoSEQ multiplex PCR. The sample records roughly 100,000 clones, 60% to 85% being singletons. With respect to this clone: The antigen is undetermined.

The chain has TRBV28 and TRBJ2-7, with 7 nucleotides matching TRBD1. The sequence was collected from a woman aged 18-30 years in good health and CMV-seropositive. The sequenced sample consisted of PBMCs. The CDR3 reads CASSLEFDRAYEQYF. The CDR3 nucleotides are TGTGCCAGCAGTTTAGAGTTTGACAGGGCCTACGAGCAGTACTTC.